Following are 2 T cell receptor beta chains from one sample sequenced in a study of blood T cell repertoires in COVID-19. The assay was immunoSEQ multiplex PCR, and TCRdb's table has in-frame clones only and misses some. The sample lists about 91,000 clones, 70% to 90% occurring once. The material sequenced was peripheral blood. The receptors shown here come from a woman over 75 with active COVID-19.

The chain recombines TRBV9 with TRBJ2-2, with 8 positions matching TRBD2. From germline, CDR1 is SGDLS and CDR2 YYNGEE. The V gene end was trimmed by 4 bases and the J gene end by 1 base; junction bases not matched to a gene: 12. The CDR3 extends over 18 amino acids. The CDR3 loop is CASSTRGGGLKNTGELFF. CDR3 DNA: TGTGCCAGCAGCACTCGTGGCGGGGGGCTGAAGAACACCGGGGAGCTGTTTTTT. The whole variable domain, filled in from reference TRBV9 and TRBJ2-2, reads DSGVTQTPKHLITATGQRVTLRCSPRSGDLSVYWYQQSLDQGLQFLIQYYNGEERAKGNILERFSAQQFPDLHSELNLSSLELGDSALYFCASSTRGGGLKNTGELFFGEGSRLTVL.

This rearrangement joins TRBV3-1 (or the pseudogene TRBV3-2) to TRBJ2-2; D is uncertain. Trimming took 4 bases from V and 4 from J, leaving 7 bases between them. CDR3 length: 13 residues. CDR1 is LGHDT, CDR2 YNNKEL, per germline (reference sequence). Here the CDR3 reads CASSPTSTGELFF. The CDR3 nucleotides read TGTGCCAGCAGCCCCACATCCACCGGGGAGCTGTTTTTT.